The text below deals with one T cell receptor beta chain. This table comes from immunoSEQ multiplex PCR, and its TCRdb copy is limited to in-frame clones, with some not included. Found here are approximately 260,000 clones, about 90% of them singletons; the top ten hold about 1.9%. This record belongs to a study of blood T cell repertoires in COVID-19. Cohorts were based on clinical histories the participants reported. CDR3 length equals 14 residues. V lost 2 bases and J lost 4; bases outside the gene matches: 0. In germline, CDR1 is MNHEY, CDR2 SMNVEV (reference sequence). The chain is built from TRBV27 and TRBJ1-1; 11 bases fit TRBD1. Sequenced sample: PBMCs or T cells enriched from blood (not recorded which). The receptor's source is a woman under 30 who had recovered from COVID-19. The CDR3 DNA follows: TGTGCCAGCAGTTTAGGGACAGGGGGCACTGAAGCTTTCTTT. The encoded protein is CASSLGTGGTEAFF.